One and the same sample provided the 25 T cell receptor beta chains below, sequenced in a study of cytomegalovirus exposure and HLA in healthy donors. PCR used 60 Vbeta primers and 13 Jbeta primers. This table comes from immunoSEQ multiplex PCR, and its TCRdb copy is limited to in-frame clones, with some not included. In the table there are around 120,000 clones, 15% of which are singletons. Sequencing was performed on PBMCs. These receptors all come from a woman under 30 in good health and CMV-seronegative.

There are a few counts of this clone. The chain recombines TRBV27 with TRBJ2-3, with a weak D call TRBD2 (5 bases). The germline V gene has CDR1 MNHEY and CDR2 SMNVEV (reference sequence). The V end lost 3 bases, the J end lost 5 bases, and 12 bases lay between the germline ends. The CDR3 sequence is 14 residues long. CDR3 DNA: TGTGCCAGCAGTTTGAATGTCGGAGGAGATACGCAGTATTTT. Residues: CASSLNVGGDTQYF.

The CDR3 spells CASSYSGRVAEAFF. The CDR3 DNA is TGTGCCAGCAGTTACTCGGGCAGGGTGGCTGAAGCTTTCTTT. The gene calls are TRBV6-5 and TRBJ1-1; D may be TRBD1 (5 bases). The V gene lost 0 bases and the J gene lost 6 bases, with 11 bases spanning the gap. This CDR3 is built from 14 residues. CDR1 and CDR2 from the germline V gene are MNHEY and SVGAGI.

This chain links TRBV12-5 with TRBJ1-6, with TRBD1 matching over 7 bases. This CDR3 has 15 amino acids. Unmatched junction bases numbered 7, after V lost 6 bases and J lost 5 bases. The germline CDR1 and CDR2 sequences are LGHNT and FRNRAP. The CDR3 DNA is TGTGCTAGTGGCAGTCAGGGGGGAAATAATTCACCCCTCCACTTT. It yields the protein CASGSQGGNNSPLHF.

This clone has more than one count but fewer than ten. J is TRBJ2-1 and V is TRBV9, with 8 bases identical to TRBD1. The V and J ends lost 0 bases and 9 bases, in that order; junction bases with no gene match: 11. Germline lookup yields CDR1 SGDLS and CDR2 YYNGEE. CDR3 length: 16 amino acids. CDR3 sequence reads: CASSVGVGRGHSEQFF. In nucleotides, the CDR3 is TGTGCCAGCAGCGTAGGGGTAGGCAGGGGGCATAGTGAGCAGTTCTTC.

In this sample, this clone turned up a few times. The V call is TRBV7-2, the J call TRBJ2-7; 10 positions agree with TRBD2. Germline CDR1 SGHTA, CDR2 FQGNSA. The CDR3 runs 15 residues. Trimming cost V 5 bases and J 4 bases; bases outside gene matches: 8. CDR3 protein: CASSPLAGRRYEQYF. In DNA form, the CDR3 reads TGTGCCAGCAGCCCACTAGCGGGGCGACGGTACGAGCAGTACTTC.

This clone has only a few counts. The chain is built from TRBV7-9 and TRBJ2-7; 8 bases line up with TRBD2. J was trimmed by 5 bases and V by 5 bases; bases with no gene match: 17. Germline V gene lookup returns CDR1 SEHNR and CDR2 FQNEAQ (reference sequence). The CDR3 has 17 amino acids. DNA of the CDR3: TGTGCCAGCAGCCCGCTGGGGGGGAGCGGGAGTCTCCACGAGCAGTACTTC. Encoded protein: CASSPLGGSGSLHEQYF.

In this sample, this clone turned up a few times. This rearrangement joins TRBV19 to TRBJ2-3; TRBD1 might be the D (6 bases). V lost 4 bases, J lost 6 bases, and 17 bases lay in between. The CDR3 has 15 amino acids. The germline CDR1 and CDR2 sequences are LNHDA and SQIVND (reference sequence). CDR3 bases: TGTGCCAGTAGTAACACAGGGATCAGTAGGGATACGCAGTATTTT. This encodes CASSNTGISRDTQYF.

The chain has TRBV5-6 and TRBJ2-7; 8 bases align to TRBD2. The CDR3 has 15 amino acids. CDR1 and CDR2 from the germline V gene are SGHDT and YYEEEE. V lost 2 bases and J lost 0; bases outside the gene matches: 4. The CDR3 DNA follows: TGTGCCAGCAGCTTACCGGGAGGGACCTCCTACGAGCAGTACTTC. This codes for CASSLPGGTSYEQYF. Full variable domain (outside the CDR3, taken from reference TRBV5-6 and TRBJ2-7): DAGVTQSPTHLIKTRGQQVTLRCSPKSGHDTVSWYQQALGQGPQFIFQYYEEEERQRGNFPDRFSGHQFPNYSSELNVNALLLGDSALYLCASSLPGGTSYEQYFGPGTRLTVT.

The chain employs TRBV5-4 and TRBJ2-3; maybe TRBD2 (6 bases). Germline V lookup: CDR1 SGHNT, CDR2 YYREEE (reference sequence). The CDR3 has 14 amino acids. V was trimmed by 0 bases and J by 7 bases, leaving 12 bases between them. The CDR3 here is CASSLADGLHTQYF. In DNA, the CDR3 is TGTGCCAGCAGCTTGGCTGACGGACTACATACGCAGTATTTT.

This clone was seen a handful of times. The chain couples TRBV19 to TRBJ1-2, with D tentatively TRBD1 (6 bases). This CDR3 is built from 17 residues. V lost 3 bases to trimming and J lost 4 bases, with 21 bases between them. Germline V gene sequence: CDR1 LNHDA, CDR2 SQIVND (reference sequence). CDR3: CASSIKGDGRLGYGYTF. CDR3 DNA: TGTGCCAGTAGTATTAAGGGGGACGGACGCCTTGGCTATGGCTACACCTTC.

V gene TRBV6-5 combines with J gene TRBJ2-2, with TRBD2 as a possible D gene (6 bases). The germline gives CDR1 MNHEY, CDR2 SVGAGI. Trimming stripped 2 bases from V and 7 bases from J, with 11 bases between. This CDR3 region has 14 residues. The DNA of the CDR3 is TGTGCCAGCAGTTACCAAATGGGGGGCGGGGAGCTGTTTTTT. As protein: CASSYQMGGGELFF.

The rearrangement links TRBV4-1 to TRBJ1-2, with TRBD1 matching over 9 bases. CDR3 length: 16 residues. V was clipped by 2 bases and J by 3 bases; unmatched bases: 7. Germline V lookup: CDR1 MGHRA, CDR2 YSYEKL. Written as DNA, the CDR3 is TGCGCCAGCAGCCAACCCCGGGACAGGGAGGACTATGGCTACACCTTC. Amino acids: CASSQPRDREDYGYTF.

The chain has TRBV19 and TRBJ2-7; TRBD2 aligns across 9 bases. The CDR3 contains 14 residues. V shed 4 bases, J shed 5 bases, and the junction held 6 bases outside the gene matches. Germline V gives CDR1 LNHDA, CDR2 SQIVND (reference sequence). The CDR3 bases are TGTGCCAGTAGTAGCGGCGGGAGGGTCAACGAGCAGTACTTC. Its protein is CASSSGGRVNEQYF.

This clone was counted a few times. For the CDR3, the DNA is TGTGCCAGCAGCCAACCGGGACTAGAAGAGACCCAGTACTTC. Its protein product is CASSQPGLEETQYF. The V and J genes are TRBV4-2 and TRBJ2-5, with TRBD2 matching 8 bases. The CDR3 runs 14 residues. V shed 2 bases, J shed 3 bases, and the junction held 2 bases outside the gene matches. The germline V gene has CDR1 LGHNA and CDR2 YNFKEQ.

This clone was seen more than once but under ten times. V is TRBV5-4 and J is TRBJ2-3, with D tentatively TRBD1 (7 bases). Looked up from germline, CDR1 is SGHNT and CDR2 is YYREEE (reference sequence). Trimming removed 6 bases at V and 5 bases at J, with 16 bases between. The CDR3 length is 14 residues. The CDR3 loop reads CASTSEGAGDTQYF. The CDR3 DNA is TGTGCCAGCACCTCGGAGGGGGCGGGAGATACGCAGTATTTT. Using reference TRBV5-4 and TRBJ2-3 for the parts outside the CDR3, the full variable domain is ETGVTQSPTHLIKTRGQQVTLRCSSQSGHNTVSWYQQALGQGPQFIFQYYREEENGRGNFPPRFSGLQFPNYSSELNVNALELDDSALYLCASTSEGAGDTQYFGPGTRLTVL.

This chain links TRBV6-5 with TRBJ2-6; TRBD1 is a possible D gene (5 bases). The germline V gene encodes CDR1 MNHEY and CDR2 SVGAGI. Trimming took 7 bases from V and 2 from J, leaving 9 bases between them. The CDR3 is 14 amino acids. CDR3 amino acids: CASTRVPGANVLTF. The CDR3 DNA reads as TGTGCCAGCACCAGGGTCCCTGGGGCCAACGTCCTGACTTTC.

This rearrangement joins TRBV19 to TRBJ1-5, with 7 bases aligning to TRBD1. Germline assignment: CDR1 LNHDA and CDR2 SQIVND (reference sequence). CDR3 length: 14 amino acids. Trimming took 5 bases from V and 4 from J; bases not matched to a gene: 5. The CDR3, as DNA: TGTGCCAGTAGTCGGACAGGAGCGAATCAGCCCCAGCATTTT. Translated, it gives CASSRTGANQPQHF. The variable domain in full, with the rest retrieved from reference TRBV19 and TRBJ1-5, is DGGITQSPKYLFRKEGQNVTLSCEQNLNHDAMYWYRQDPGQGLRLIYYSQIVNDFQKGDIAEGYSVSREKKESFPLTVTSAQKNPTAFYLCASSRTGANQPQHFGDGTRLSIL.

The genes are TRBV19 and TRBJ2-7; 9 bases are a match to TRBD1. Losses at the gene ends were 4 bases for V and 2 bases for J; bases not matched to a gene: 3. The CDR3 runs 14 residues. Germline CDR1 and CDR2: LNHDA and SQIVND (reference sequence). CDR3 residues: CASSRGQGTYEQYF. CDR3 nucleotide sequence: TGTGCCAGTAGTAGGGGACAGGGAACCTACGAGCAGTACTTC.

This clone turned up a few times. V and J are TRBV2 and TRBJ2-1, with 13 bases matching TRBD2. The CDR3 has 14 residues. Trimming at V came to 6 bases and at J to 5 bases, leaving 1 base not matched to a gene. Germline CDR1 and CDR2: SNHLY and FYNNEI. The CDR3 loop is CASRGLAGHNEQFF. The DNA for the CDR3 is TGTGCCAGCAGGGGACTAGCGGGACACAATGAGCAGTTCTTC.

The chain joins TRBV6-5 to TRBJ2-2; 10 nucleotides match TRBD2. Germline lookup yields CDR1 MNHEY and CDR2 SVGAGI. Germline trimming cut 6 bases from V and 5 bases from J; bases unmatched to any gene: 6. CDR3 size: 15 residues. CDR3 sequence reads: CASSPGTSVTGELFF. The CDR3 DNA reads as TGTGCCAGCAGCCCCGGGACTAGCGTAACCGGGGAGCTGTTTTTT.

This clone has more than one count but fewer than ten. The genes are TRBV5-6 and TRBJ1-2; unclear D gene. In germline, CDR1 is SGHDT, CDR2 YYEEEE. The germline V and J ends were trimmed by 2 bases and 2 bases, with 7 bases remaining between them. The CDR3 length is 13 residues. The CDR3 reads CASSFGSNYGYTF. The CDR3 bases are TGTGCCAGCAGCTTCGGGTCGAACTATGGCTACACCTTC.

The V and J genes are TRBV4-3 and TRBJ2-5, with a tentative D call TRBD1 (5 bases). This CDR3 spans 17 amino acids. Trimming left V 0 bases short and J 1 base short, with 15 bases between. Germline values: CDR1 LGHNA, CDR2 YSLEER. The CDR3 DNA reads TGCGCCAGCAGCCAAGATCTTGGCAGGGCGATCCAAGAGACCCAGTACTTC. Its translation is CASSQDLGRAIQETQYF.

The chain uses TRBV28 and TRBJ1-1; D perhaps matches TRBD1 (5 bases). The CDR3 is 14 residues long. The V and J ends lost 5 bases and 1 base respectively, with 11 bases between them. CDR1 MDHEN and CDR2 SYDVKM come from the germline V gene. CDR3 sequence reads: CASSPRAPNTEAFF. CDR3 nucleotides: TGTGCCAGCAGTCCCAGGGCCCCGAACACTGAAGCTTTCTTT.

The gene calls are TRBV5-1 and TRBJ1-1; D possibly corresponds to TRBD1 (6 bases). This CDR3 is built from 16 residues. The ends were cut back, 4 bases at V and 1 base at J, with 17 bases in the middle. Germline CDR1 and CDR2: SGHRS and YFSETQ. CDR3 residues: CASSIEGGVGNTEAFF. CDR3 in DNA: TGCGCCAGCAGCATAGAAGGGGGGGTAGGGAACACTGAAGCTTTCTTT.

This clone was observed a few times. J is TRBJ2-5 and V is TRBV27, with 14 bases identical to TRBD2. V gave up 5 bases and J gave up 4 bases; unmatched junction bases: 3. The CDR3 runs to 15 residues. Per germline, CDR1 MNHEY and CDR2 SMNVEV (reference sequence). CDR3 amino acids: CASSKTSGRVETQYF. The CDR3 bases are TGTGCCAGCAGTAAGACTAGCGGGAGGGTAGAGACCCAGTACTTC.